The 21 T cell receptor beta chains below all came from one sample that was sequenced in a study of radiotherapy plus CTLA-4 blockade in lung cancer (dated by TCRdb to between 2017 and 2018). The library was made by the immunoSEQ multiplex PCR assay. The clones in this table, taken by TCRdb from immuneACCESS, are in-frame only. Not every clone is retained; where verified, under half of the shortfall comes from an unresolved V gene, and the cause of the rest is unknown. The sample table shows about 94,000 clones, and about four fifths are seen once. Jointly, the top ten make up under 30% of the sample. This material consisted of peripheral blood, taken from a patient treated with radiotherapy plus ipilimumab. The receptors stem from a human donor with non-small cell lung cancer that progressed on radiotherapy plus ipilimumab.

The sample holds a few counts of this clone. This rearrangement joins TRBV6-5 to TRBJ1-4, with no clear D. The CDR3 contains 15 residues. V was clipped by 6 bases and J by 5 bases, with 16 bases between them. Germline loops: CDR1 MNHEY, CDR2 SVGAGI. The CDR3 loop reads CASRISGVQNEKLFF. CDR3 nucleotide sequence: TGTGCCAGCAGGATAAGTGGAGTACAAAATGAAAAACTGTTTTTT.

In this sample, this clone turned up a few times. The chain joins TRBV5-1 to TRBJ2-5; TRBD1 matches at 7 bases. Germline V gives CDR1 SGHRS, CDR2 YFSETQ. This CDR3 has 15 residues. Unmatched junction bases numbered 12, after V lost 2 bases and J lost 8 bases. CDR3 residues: CASSLGTDVKNTQYF. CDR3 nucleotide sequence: TGCGCCAGCAGCTTAGGGACAGACGTCAAGAATACCCAGTACTTC.

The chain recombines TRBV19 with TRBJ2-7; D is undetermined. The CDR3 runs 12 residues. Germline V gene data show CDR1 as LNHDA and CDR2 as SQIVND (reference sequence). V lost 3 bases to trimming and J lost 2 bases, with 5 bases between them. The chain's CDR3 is CASSIDTYEQYV. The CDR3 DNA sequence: TGTGCCAGTAGTATCGACACCTACGAGCAGTACGTC.

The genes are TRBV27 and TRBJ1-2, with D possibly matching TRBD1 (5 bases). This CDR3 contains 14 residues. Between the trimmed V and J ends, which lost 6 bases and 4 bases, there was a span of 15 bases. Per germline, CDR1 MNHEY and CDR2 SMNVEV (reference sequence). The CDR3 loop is CASRTRGQGYGYTF. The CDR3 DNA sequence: TGTGCCAGCAGGACTCGGGGCCAGGGCTATGGCTACACCTTC.

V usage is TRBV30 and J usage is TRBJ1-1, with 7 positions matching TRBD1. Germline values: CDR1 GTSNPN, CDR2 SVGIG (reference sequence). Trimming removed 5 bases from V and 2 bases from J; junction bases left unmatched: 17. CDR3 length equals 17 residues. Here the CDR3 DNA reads TGTGCCTGGGATCTGGGACAGTGGCCCGCTTTCAACACTGAAGCTTTCTTT. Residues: CAWDLGQWPAFNTEAFF.

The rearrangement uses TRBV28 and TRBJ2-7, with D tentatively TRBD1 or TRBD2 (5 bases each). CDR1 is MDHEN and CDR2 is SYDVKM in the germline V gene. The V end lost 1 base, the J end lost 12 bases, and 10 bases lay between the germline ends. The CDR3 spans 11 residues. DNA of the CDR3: TGTGCCAGCAGTTTATTGGGGGATCCGTACTTC. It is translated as CASSLLGDPYF.

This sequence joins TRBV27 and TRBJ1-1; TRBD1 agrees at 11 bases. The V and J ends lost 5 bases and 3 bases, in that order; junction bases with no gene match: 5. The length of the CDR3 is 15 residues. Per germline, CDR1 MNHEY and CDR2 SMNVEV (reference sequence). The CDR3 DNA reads TGTGCCAGCAGTCGGGGACAGGGGGGGTACACTGAAGCTTTCTTT. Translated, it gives CASSRGQGGYTEAFF.

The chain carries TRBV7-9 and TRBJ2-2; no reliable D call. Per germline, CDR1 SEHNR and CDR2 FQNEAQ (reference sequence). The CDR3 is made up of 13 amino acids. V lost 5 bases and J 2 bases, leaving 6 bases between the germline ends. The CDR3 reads CASSPDNTGELFF. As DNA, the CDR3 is TGTGCCAGCAGCCCCGACAACACCGGGGAGCTGTTTTTT.

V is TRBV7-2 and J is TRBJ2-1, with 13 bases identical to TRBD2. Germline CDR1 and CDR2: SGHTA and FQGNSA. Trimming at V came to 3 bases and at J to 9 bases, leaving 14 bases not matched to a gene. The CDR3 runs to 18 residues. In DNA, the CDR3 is TGTGCCAGCAGCTTGACGACTAGCGGGAGGCCTTTGCGTTTTGAGCAGTTCTTC. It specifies CASSLTTSGRPLRFEQFF.

In DNA, the CDR3 is TGTGCCAGCAGCTTTGTGACCGTCGAGCACTACGAGCAGTACTTC. Its translation is CASSFVTVEHYEQYF. This chain links TRBV5-6 with TRBJ2-7, with D hard to call. This CDR3 is 15 amino acids long. Trimming took 2 bases from V and 3 from J, leaving 15 bases between them. Germline CDR1 is SGHDT and CDR2 is YYEEEE.

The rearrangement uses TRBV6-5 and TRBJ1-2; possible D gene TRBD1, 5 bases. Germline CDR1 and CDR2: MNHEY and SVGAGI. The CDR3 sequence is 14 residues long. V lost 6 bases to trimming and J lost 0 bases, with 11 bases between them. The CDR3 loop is CASRDSTANYGYTF. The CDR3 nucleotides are TGTGCCAGCAGGGATTCGACAGCTAACTATGGCTACACCTTC.

The DNA for the CDR3 is TGTGCCAGCAGACCGACCCGGGGGCATGGTGAAAAACTGTTTTTT. Its translation is CASRPTRGHGEKLFF. V gene TRBV11-2 combines with J gene TRBJ1-4; tentatively, D is TRBD1 (6 bases). Germline-derived CDR1 and CDR2 are SGHAT and FQNNGV. The CDR3 is made up of 15 amino acids. Between the trimmed V and J ends, which lost 6 bases and 7 bases, there was a span of 18 bases.

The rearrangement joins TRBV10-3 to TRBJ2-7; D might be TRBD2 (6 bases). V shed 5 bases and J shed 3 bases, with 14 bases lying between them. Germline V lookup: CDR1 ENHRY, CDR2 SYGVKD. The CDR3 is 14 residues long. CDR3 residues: CAISKTQGGYEQYV. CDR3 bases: TGTGCCATCAGTAAAACCCAGGGAGGCTACGAGCAGTACGTC.

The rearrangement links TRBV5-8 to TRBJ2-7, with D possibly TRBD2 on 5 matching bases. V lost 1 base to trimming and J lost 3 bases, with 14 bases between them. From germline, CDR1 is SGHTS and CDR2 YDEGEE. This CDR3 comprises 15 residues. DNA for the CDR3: TGTGCCAGCAGCTTGTGGGCGGGCCTAGGCTACGAGCAGTACTTC. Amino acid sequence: CASSLWAGLGYEQYF.

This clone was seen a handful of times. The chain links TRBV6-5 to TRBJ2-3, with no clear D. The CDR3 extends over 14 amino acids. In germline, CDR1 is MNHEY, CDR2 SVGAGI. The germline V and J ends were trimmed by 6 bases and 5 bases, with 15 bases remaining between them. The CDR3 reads CASSSYSYVDTQYF. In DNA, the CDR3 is TGTGCCAGCAGCTCCTACTCGTATGTAGATACGCAGTATTTT.

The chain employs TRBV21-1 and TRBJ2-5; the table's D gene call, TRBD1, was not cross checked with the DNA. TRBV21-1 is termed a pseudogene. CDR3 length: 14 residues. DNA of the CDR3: TGTGCCAACTACCAGGGACAGGGGCTTGAGACCCAGTACTTC. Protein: CANYQGQGLETQYF.

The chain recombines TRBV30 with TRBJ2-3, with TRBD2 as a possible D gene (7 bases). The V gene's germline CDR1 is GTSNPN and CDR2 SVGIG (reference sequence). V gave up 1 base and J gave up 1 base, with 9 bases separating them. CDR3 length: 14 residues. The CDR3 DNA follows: TGTGCCTGGAGTGAAGGGGGGGGCACAGATACGCAGTATTTT. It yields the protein CAWSEGGGTDTQYF.

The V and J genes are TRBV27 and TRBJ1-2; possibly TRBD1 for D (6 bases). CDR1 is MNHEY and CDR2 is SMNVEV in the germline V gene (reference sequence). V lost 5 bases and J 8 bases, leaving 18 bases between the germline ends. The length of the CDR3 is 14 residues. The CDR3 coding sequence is TGTGCCAGCAGTCCTTCGGGGGGGCTGAAGGGCTACACCTTC. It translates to CASSPSGGLKGYTF.

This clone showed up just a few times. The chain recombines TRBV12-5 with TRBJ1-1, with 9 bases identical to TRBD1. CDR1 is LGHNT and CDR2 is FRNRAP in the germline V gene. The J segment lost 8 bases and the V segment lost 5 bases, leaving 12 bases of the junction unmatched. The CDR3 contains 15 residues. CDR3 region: CASGQPTGQGREAFF. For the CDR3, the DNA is TGTGCTAGTGGTCAACCCACGGGACAGGGAAGGGAAGCTTTCTTT.

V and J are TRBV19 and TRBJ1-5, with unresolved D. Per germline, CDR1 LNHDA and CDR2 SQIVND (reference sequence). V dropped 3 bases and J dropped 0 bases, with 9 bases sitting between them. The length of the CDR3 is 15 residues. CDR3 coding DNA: TGTGCCAGTAGTATGTTTACGGGTAGCAATCAGCCCCAGCATTTT. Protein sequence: CASSMFTGSNQPQHF.

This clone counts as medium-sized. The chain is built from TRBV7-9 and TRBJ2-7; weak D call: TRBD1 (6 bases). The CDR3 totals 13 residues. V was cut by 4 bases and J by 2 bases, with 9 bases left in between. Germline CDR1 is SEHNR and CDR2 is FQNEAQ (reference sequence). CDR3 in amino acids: CASSWDTTYEQYF. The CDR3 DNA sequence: TGTGCCAGCAGCTGGGACACAACCTACGAGCAGTACTTC.